This TCR beta chain was sequenced for a study of Ad26.COV2.S vaccination and SARS-CoV-2 variants. Study-level information: The donor belonged to the COV1001 Ad26.COV2.S trial arm.

Generated by immunoSEQ multiplex PCR, the TCRdb table keeps only in-frame clones and is missing some. This table holds roughly 320,000 clones, 70% to 90% found once. The J segment lost 2 bases and the V segment lost 0 bases, leaving 4 bases of the junction unmatched. The V gene's germline CDR1 is LGHDT and CDR2 YNNKEL (reference sequence). The CDR3 covers 18 residues. General study findings and limits: Relative to placebo recipients, vaccine recipients exhibited elevated spike-specific TCR breadth. Measures of TCR breadth and depth may have fallen short of total T cell responses. For non-spike TCRs, breadth in vaccine recipients resembled that in placebo recipients.

The sample's treatment: around 19 received Ad26.COV2.S at low or high dose, single or two shots; 5 received placebo; per-sample allocation not given. Sampling was done on day 63 after the first vaccine or placebo injection. This clone has more than one count but fewer than ten. Its antigen is undetermined. The sequence was collected from a person aged 18 to 65 who received the Ad26.COV2.S COVID-19 vaccine or a placebo. This rearrangement joins TRBV3-1 (or the pseudogene TRBV3-2) to TRBJ2-6; 10 nucleotides agree with TRBD1. This specimen consisted of peripheral blood, obtained in a trial of Ad26.COV2.S vaccine versus placebo. CDR3 nucleotides: TGTGCCAGCAGCCAAGAGAGGACAGGGGGGGCTGGGGCCAACGTCCTGACTTTC. This codes for CASSQERTGGAGANVLTF.